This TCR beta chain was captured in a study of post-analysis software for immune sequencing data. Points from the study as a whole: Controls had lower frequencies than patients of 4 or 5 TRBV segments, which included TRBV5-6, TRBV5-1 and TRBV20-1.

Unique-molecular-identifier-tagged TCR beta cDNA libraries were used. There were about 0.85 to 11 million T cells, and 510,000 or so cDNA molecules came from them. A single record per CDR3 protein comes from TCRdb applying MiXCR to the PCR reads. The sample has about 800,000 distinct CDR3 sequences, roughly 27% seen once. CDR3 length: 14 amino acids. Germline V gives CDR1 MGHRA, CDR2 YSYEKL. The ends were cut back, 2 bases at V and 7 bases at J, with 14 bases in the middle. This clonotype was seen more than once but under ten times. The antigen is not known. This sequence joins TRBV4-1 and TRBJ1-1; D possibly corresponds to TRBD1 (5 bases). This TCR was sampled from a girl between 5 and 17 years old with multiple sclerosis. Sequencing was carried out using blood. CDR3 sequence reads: CASSQFPGPGEAFF. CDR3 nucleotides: TGCGCCAGCAGCCAATTTCCGGGGCCAGGTGAAGCTTTCTTT.